This T cell receptor (beta chain) was sequenced during a study of cytomegalovirus exposure and HLA in healthy donors. Overall study context: Roughly 86 million unique TCRs from HLA-typed donors made up an early data release. Across around 400 genotyped donors, about 86% landed in the Caucasian-associated ancestry cluster.

The PCR used 60 Vbeta and 13 Jbeta primers. Sequencing used immunoSEQ multiplex PCR; TCRdb keeps in-frame clones, though not all of them. Among around 130,000 clones, roughly 80% were seen once, and the ten largest hold approximately 2.1%. Study-wide results and caveats: Upon later analysis, TCR association rates were observed to vary by HLA locus, being highest for DRB1 and lowest for HLA-C. In a later analysis, common viral pathogens appeared linked to several of the most significant clusters.

With regard to this clone: The antigen is unknown.

Input material: PBMCs. The clonotype comes from a woman in her 40s in good health and CMV-seropositive.

This CDR3 is CATSENLAGNTGELFF. CDR3 DNA sequence: TGTGCCACCTCGGAGAATCTCGCGGGGAACACCGGGGAGCTGTTTTTT. This chain links TRBV18 with TRBJ2-2; the D gene is possibly TRBD2 (5 bases). The CDR3 extends over 16 amino acids. The V gene lost 10 bases and the J gene lost 1 base, with 19 bases spanning the gap. Germline CDR1 is KGHSH and CDR2 is LQKENI. Together with reference TRBV18 and TRBJ2-2, the CDR3 gives the full variable domain: NAGVMQNPRHLVRRRGQEARLRCSPMKGHSHVYWYRQLPEEGLKFMVYLQKENIIDESGMPKERFSAEFPKEGPSILRIQQVVRGDSAAYFCATSENLAGNTGELFFGEGSRLTVL.